This T cell receptor (beta chain) was profiled in a study of early stage breast cancer tumors. Study-level information: Around 10-fold was the mean read coverage per sample. Study findings and constraints: In about 90% of the 16 patients, blood comparison separated tumor from normal breast. Enriched TCRB sequences shared across patients were mostly commonly generated sequences.

From germline, CDR1 is MDHEN and CDR2 SYDVKM. The CDR3 extends over 16 amino acids. Germline trimming cut 4 bases from V and 0 bases from J; bases unmatched to any gene: 8. Blood replicates held 0.5 ug DNA, tumor or normal breast roughly 1.5 ug, two each. The data were produced by immunoSEQ multiplex PCR, yet TCRdb's version contains in-frame clones alone and is incomplete. The sample contains approximately 75,000 clones, around 80% of which appear only once. This clone was seen only a few times. Its antigen is still unknown. The V and J genes are TRBV28 and TRBJ2-7; the match to TRBD1 covers 8 bases. The sequencing sample was made of blood. This receptor was obtained from a person aged 40 to 50 with breast cancer. Written as DNA, the CDR3 is TGTGCCAGCAGTTCGGGCCGGACAGGGAGCTCCTACGAGCAGTACTTC. Translated: CASSSGRTGSSYEQYF.